This is a list of T cell receptor beta chains from one sample in a study of memory B cells and T cells in multiple sclerosis. Data came from immunoSEQ multiplex PCR; TCRdb stores just in-frame clones and leaves some out. Counted here are about 15,000 clones, more than 65% occurring once; the ten biggest clones make up roughly 2.2%. The sample was memory (CD45RO+) CD4+ T cells from blood. Every receptor here comes from a human donor with multiple sclerosis. The CDR3 runs from the conserved cysteine through the conserved F or W. Each record gives: clone size, D gene, J gene, V gene, CDR3 DNA, CDR3 protein. D genes are given only for firm matches. Expanded clones get a size class; other rows say once, few or many, or leave the size out.

clone_size: NA
d_call: NA
j_call: TRBJ2-6
v_call: TRBV5-1
cdr3_nt: TGCGCCAGCAGCCCGGACTCACCTGGGGCCAACGTCCTGACTTTC
cdr3_aa: CASSPDSPGANVLTF

clone_size: NA
d_call: TRBD2
j_call: TRBJ2-7
v_call: TRBV28
cdr3_nt: TGTGCCAGCAGTCCGCTAGCGGGAGCTGAGCAGTACTTC
cdr3_aa: CASSPLAGAEQYF

clone_size: few
d_call: TRBD1
j_call: TRBJ2-3
v_call: TRBV6-5
cdr3_nt: TGTGCCAGCAGTTACGGGACAGGCGACACAGATACGCAGTATTTT
cdr3_aa: CASSYGTGDTDTQYF

clone_size: NA
d_call: NA
j_call: TRBJ1-2
v_call: TRBV29-1
cdr3_nt: TGCAGCGTCGCACAGCCTAACTATGGCTACACCTTC
cdr3_aa: CSVAQPNYGYTF

clone_size: NA
d_call: NA
j_call: TRBJ2-3
v_call: TRBV2
cdr3_nt: TGTGCCAGCAGTGACGGTGGCACAGATACGCAGTATTTT
cdr3_aa: CASSDGGTDTQYF

clone_size: NA
d_call: TRBD2
j_call: TRBJ2-1
v_call: TRBV5-1
cdr3_nt: TGCGCCAGCAGCTTACCGGGACTAGCTGATGAGCAGTTCTTC
cdr3_aa: CASSLPGLADEQFF

clone_size: few
d_call: TRBD1
j_call: TRBJ1-5
v_call: TRBV19
cdr3_nt: TGTGCCAGTAGTAATCAGGGGGGCAGTCAGCCCCAGCATTTT
cdr3_aa: CASSNQGGSQPQHF

clone_size: NA
d_call: TRBD2
j_call: TRBJ2-1
v_call: TRBV30
cdr3_nt: TGTGCCTGGTCCGGGACTAGCGGGAGCAATGAGCAGTTCTTC
cdr3_aa: CAWSGTSGSNEQFF

clone_size: NA
d_call: NA
j_call: TRBJ1-5
v_call: TRBV4-2
cdr3_nt: TGTGCCAGCAGCCAAGATCGGGGGAAAGTCAATCAGCCCCAGCATTTT
cdr3_aa: CASSQDRGKVNQPQHF

clone_size: once
d_call: NA
j_call: TRBJ2-7
v_call: TRBV2
cdr3_nt: TGTGCCAGCAGTCCTACAGCCTACGAGCAGTACTTC
cdr3_aa: CASSPTAYEQYF

clone_size: NA
d_call: TRBD1
j_call: TRBJ1-6
v_call: TRBV5-4
cdr3_nt: TGTGCCAGCAGCCATCGGACAGGGGGCTATAATTCACCCCTCCACTTT
cdr3_aa: CASSHRTGGYNSPLHF

clone_size: NA
d_call: TRBD1
j_call: TRBJ2-7
v_call: TRBV6-5
cdr3_nt: TGTGCCAGCAGTTACTCGACAGGGGGCTCCTACGAGCAGTACTTC
cdr3_aa: CASSYSTGGSYEQYF

clone_size: NA
d_call: NA
j_call: TRBJ2-5
v_call: TRBV5-1
cdr3_nt: TGCGCCAGCAGCTTGGAACTAATAGGGACCCAGTACTTC
cdr3_aa: CASSLELIGTQYF

clone_size: NA
d_call: NA
j_call: TRBJ2-6
v_call: TRBV9
cdr3_nt: TGTGCCAGCAGCGTAGGTAGTGGGGCCAACGTCCTGACTTTC
cdr3_aa: CASSVGSGANVLTF

clone_size: NA
d_call: NA
j_call: TRBJ1-1
v_call: TRBV6-5
cdr3_nt: TGTGCCAGCAGTCCCGGACAGAATGAAGCTTTCTTT
cdr3_aa: CASSPGQNEAFF

clone_size: NA
d_call: NA
j_call: TRBJ2-3
v_call: TRBV10-3
cdr3_nt: TGTGCCATCAGTGAAGCTGCGCTAGCTGGAGATACGCAGTATTTT
cdr3_aa: CAISEAALAGDTQYF

clone_size: few
d_call: NA
j_call: TRBJ2-7
v_call: TRBV6-5
cdr3_nt: TGTGCCAGCAGTCGGACAGCGGTCTTCTACGAGCAGTACTTC
cdr3_aa: CASSRTAVFYEQYF

clone_size: NA
d_call: NA
j_call: TRBJ1-1
v_call: TRBV18
cdr3_nt: TGTGCCACCCTAGAGAACACTGAAGCTTTCTTT
cdr3_aa: CATLENTEAFF

clone_size: NA
d_call: NA
j_call: TRBJ2-5
v_call: TRBV6-5
cdr3_nt: TGTGCCAGCAGTTTGCGAGACAGTAGAGAGACCCAGTACTTC
cdr3_aa: CASSLRDSRETQYF

clone_size: NA
d_call: TRBD2
j_call: TRBJ2-7
v_call: TRBV5-1
cdr3_nt: TGCGCCAGCAGCTTGGATGGTCGAGCGGGAGCCTACGAGCAGTACTTC
cdr3_aa: CASSLDGRAGAYEQYF

clone_size: NA
d_call: NA
j_call: TRBJ1-4
v_call: TRBV5-8
cdr3_nt: TGTGCCAGCAGCTTGGGGGTCTCGGGGACTAATGAAAAACTGTTTTTT
cdr3_aa: CASSLGVSGTNEKLFF

clone_size: NA
d_call: NA
j_call: TRBJ2-5
v_call: TRBV29-1
cdr3_nt: TGCAGCGTTGTGGGAAGGGCGGGGGAGACCCAGTACTTC
cdr3_aa: CSVVGRAGETQYF

clone_size: NA
d_call: TRBD1
j_call: TRBJ2-7
v_call: TRBV14
cdr3_nt: TGTGCCAGCAGCCACGCACCGGGACAGGGGACCGAGCAGTACTTC
cdr3_aa: CASSHAPGQGTEQYF

clone_size: NA
d_call: NA
j_call: TRBJ2-5
v_call: TRBV2
cdr3_nt: TGTGCCAGCAGTGGCCCGGGGGGCAGGGAGACCCAGTACTTC
cdr3_aa: CASSGPGGRETQYF

clone_size: NA
d_call: NA
j_call: TRBJ1-2
v_call: TRBV6-4
cdr3_nt: TGTGCCAGCAGTGTGGAACAGGGAGATGGCTACACCTTC
cdr3_aa: CASSVEQGDGYTF

clone_size: NA
d_call: NA
j_call: TRBJ2-1
v_call: TRBV6-1
cdr3_nt: TGTGCCAGCATTAGGGACTTATACAATGAGCAGTTCTTC
cdr3_aa: CASIRDLYNEQFF

clone_size: NA
d_call: TRBD1
j_call: TRBJ2-7
v_call: TRBV29-1
cdr3_nt: TGCAGCGTTGCCACGACAGGGAGCTCCTACGAGCAGTACTTC
cdr3_aa: CSVATTGSSYEQYF

clone_size: NA
d_call: TRBD1
j_call: TRBJ1-1
v_call: TRBV5-3
cdr3_nt: TGTGCCAGAAGCCCCAGTCCCGGGACAGGGCACACTGAAGCTTTCTTT
cdr3_aa: CARSPSPGTGHTEAFF

clone_size: NA
d_call: NA
j_call: TRBJ2-3
v_call: TRBV5-1
cdr3_nt: TGCGCCAGCAGCTGGACAGCAACTAGCACAGATACGCAGTATTTT
cdr3_aa: CASSWTATSTDTQYF

clone_size: NA
d_call: NA
j_call: TRBJ2-5
v_call: TRBV10-2
cdr3_nt: TGCGCCAGCAGTGAGTCGAAAATTCTGCAGGGGCCACTCGAGACCCAGTACTTC
cdr3_aa: CASSESKILQGPLETQYF

clone_size: NA
d_call: TRBD2
j_call: TRBJ2-3
v_call: TRBV5-1
cdr3_nt: TGCGCCAGCAGCTCAGGGGGGACTAGCGGTACTAGCACAGATACGCAGTATTTT
cdr3_aa: CASSSGGTSGTSTDTQYF

clone_size: NA
d_call: NA
j_call: TRBJ2-6
v_call: TRBV6-5
cdr3_nt: TGTGCCAGCAGTTACGGACCGGGGGCTGGGGCCAACGTCCTGACTTTC
cdr3_aa: CASSYGPGAGANVLTF

clone_size: NA
d_call: NA
j_call: TRBJ1-2
v_call: TRBV15
cdr3_nt: TGTGCCACCAGCAGAGACAGGGTGGGTGGCTACACCTTC
cdr3_aa: CATSRDRVGGYTF

clone_size: NA
d_call: NA
j_call: TRBJ1-6
v_call: TRBV6-5
cdr3_nt: TGTGCCAGCAGTGACAGCCAAAACAATTCACCCCTCCACTTT
cdr3_aa: CASSDSQNNSPLHF

clone_size: once
d_call: NA
j_call: TRBJ1-5
v_call: TRBV6-8
cdr3_nt: TGTGCCAGCAGTTACGATACCAGGGATAGCAATCAGCCCCAGCATTTT
cdr3_aa: CASSYDTRDSNQPQHF

clone_size: few
d_call: NA
j_call: TRBJ1-1
v_call: TRBV28
cdr3_nt: TGTGCCAGCAGTCCTCCCGACAGGTATGAAGCTTTCTTT
cdr3_aa: CASSPPDRYEAFF

clone_size: NA
d_call: NA
j_call: TRBJ1-1
v_call: TRBV6-1
cdr3_nt: TGTGCCAGCAGTGATTATGGCGGCGGCACTGAAGCTTTCTTT
cdr3_aa: CASSDYGGGTEAFF

clone_size: NA
d_call: TRBD1
j_call: TRBJ2-3
v_call: TRBV29-1
cdr3_nt: TGCAGCGTTGCTCTTGGACAGGGAGCCACAGATACGCAGTATTTT
cdr3_aa: CSVALGQGATDTQYF

clone_size: NA
d_call: NA
j_call: TRBJ2-2
v_call: TRBV5-1
cdr3_nt: TGCGCCAGCGGCCTGGGCGGTAGCAGCACCGGGGAGCTGTTTTTT
cdr3_aa: CASGLGGSSTGELFF

clone_size: few
d_call: TRBD1
j_call: TRBJ1-5
v_call: TRBV10-2
cdr3_nt: TGCGCCAGCACTGGACAGGCAAATCAGCCCCAGCATTTT
cdr3_aa: CASTGQANQPQHF

clone_size: NA
d_call: TRBD1
j_call: TRBJ1-1
v_call: TRBV5-1
cdr3_nt: TGCGCCAGCAGCTTGTCGACAGGGATCACTGAAGCTTTCTTT
cdr3_aa: CASSLSTGITEAFF

clone_size: once
d_call: NA
j_call: TRBJ1-4
v_call: TRBV15
cdr3_nt: TGTGCCACCAGCAGAGATGGTAGAGAACGGCTGTTTTTT
cdr3_aa: CATSRDGRERLFF

clone_size: NA
d_call: TRBD1
j_call: TRBJ1-1
v_call: TRBV7-7
cdr3_nt: TGTGCTAGCAGCTCCGACAGGGGCACTGAAGCTTTCTTT
cdr3_aa: CASSSDRGTEAFF

clone_size: NA
d_call: TRBD1
j_call: TRBJ1-4
v_call: TRBV28
cdr3_nt: TGTGCCAGCAGTTTAACAGGGGGCTCGGAAAAACTGTTTTTT
cdr3_aa: CASSLTGGSEKLFF

clone_size: medium-sized
d_call: NA
j_call: TRBJ2-1
v_call: TRBV7-9
cdr3_nt: NA
cdr3_aa: CASSFGPGVSNEQFF

clone_size: NA
d_call: NA
j_call: TRBJ2-5
v_call: TRBV6-6
cdr3_nt: TGTGCCAGCACTCGGGGGGCCAAGAGCCCGGAGACCCAGTACTTC
cdr3_aa: CASTRGAKSPETQYF

clone_size: NA
d_call: TRBD2
j_call: TRBJ2-1
v_call: TRBV7-9
cdr3_nt: TGTGCCAGCAGCCCTCGACTAGCGGGGATATACAATGAGCAGTTCTTC
cdr3_aa: CASSPRLAGIYNEQFF

clone_size: once
d_call: NA
j_call: TRBJ2-3
v_call: TRBV5-6
cdr3_nt: TGTGCCAGCAGCTTGGGGGCATACAAAGCATCAGATACGCAGTATTTT
cdr3_aa: CASSLGAYKASDTQYF

clone_size: NA
d_call: NA
j_call: TRBJ1-2
v_call: TRBV6-5
cdr3_nt: TGTGCCAGCAGCAGACAGAGTTATACTGGCTACACCTTC
cdr3_aa: CASSRQSYTGYTF

clone_size: few
d_call: NA
j_call: TRBJ2-3
v_call: TRBV7-9
cdr3_nt: TGTGCCAGCAGCTTAGGGGGCGTAACAGATACGCAGTATTTT
cdr3_aa: CASSLGGVTDTQYF

clone_size: NA
d_call: TRBD1
j_call: TRBJ1-5
v_call: TRBV6-6
cdr3_nt: TGTGCCAGCAGTTTGACAGGGGGTAGCAATCAGCCCCAGCATTTT
cdr3_aa: CASSLTGGSNQPQHF

clone_size: NA
d_call: NA
j_call: TRBJ1-1
v_call: TRBV6-5
cdr3_nt: TGTGCCAGCAGTCGGGGCGGGGGGGACACTGAAGCTTTCTTT
cdr3_aa: CASSRGGGDTEAFF

clone_size: NA
d_call: TRBD1
j_call: TRBJ2-3
v_call: TRBV28
cdr3_nt: TGTGCCAGCAGTCAAACCGGGACAGGAGGTGCAGATACGCAGTATTTT
cdr3_aa: CASSQTGTGGADTQYF

clone_size: NA
d_call: TRBD2
j_call: TRBJ2-7
v_call: TRBV28
cdr3_nt: TGTGCCAGCAGTTTTCGGGAGGTCCTTTTATACGAGCAGTACTTC
cdr3_aa: CASSFREVLLYEQYF

clone_size: NA
d_call: TRBD2
j_call: TRBJ2-1
v_call: TRBV7-8
cdr3_nt: TGTGCCAGCCTCACAATAGCGGGAGGGCCAGAGTTCTTC
cdr3_aa: CASLTIAGGPEFF

clone_size: NA
d_call: NA
j_call: TRBJ1-1
v_call: TRBV6-1
cdr3_nt: TGTGCCAGCATCGGACACCCACCTAAAATTGAAGCTTTCTTT
cdr3_aa: CASIGHPPKIEAFF